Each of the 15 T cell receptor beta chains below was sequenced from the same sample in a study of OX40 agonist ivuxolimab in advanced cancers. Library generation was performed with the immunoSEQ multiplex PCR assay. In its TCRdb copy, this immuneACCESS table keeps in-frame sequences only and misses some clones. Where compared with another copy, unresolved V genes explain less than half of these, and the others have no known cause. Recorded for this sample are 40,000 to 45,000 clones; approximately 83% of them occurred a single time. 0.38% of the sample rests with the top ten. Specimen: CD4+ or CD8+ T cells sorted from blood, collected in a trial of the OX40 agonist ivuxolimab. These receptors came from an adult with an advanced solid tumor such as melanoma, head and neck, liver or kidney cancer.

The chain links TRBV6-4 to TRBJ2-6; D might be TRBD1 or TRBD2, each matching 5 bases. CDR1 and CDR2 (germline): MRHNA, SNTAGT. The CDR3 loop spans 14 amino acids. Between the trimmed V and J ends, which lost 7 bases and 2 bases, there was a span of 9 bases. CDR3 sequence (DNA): TGTGCCAGCAAGGGGACGGCTGGGGCCAACGTCCTGACTTTC. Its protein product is CASKGTAGANVLTF.

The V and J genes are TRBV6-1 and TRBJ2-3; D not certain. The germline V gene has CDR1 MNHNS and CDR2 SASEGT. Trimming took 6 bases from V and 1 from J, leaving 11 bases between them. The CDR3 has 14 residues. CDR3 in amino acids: CASSKGSGTDTQYF. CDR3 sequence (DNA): TGTGCCAGCAGCAAAGGGTCGGGCACAGATACGCAGTATTTT.

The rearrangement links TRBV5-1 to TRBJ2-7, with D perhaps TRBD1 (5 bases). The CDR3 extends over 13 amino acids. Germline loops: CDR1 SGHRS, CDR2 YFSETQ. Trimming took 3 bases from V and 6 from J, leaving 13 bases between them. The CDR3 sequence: CASSSLGTGEQYF. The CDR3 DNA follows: TGCGCCAGCAGCTCCTTAGGAACAGGCGAGCAGTACTTC. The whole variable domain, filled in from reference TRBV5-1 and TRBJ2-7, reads KAGVTQTPRYLIKTRGQQVTLSCSPISGHRSVSWYQQTPGQGLQFLFEYFSETQRNKGNFPGRFSGRQFSNSRSEMNVSTLELGDSALYLCASSSLGTGEQYFGPGTRLTVT.

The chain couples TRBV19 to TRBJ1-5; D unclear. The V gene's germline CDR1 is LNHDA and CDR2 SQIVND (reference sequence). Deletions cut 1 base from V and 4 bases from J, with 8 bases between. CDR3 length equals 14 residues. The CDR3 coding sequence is TGTGCCAGTAGTATAGTCGATACTAATCAGCCCCAGCATTTT. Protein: CASSIVDTNQPQHF. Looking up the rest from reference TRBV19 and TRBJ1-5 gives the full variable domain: DGGITQSPKYLFRKEGQNVTLSCEQNLNHDAMYWYRQDPGQGLRLIYYSQIVNDFQKGDIAEGYSVSREKKESFPLTVTSAQKNPTAFYLCASSIVDTNQPQHFGDGTRLSIL.

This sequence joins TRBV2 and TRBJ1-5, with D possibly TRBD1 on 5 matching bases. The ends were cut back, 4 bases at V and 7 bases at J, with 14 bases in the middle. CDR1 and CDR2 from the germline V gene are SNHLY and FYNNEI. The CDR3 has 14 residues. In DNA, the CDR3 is TGTGCCAGCAGTGTATCCAGGGTATTACAGCCCCAGCATTTT. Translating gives CASSVSRVLQPQHF.

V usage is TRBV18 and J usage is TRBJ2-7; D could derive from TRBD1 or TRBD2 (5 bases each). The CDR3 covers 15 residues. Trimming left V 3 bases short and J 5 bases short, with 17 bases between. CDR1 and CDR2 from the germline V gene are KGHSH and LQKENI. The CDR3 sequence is CASSPVGGEGNEQYF. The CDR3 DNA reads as TGTGCCAGCTCACCCGTTGGAGGTGAGGGGAACGAGCAGTACTTC.

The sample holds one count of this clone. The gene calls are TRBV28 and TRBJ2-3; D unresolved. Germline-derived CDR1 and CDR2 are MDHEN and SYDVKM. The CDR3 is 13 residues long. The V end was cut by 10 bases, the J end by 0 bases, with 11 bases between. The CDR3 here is CAIQIPSTDTQYF. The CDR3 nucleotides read TGTGCCATCCAGATCCCGAGCACAGATACGCAGTATTTT.

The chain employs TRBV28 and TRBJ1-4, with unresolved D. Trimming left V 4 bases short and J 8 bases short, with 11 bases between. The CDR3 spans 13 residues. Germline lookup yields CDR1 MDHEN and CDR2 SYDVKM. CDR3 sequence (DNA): TGTGCCAGCAGTTCGAACGAAAGGGAAAAACTGTTTTTT. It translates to CASSSNEREKLFF. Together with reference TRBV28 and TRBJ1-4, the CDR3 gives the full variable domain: DVKVTQSSRYLVKRTGEKVFLECVQDMDHENMFWYRQDPGLGLRLIYFSYDVKMKEKGDIPEGYSVSREKKERFSLILESASTNQTSMYLCASSSNEREKLFFGSGTQLSVL.

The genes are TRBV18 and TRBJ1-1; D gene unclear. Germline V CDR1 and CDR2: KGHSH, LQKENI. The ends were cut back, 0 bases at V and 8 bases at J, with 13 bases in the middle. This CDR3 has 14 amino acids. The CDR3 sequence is CASSPPIPAGEAFF. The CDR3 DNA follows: TGTGCCAGCTCACCACCGATCCCCGCCGGGGAAGCTTTCTTT.

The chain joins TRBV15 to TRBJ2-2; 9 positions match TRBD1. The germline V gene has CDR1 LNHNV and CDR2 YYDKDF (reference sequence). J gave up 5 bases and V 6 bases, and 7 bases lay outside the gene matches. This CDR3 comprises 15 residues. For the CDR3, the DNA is TGTGCCACCAGTAACAGGGGGCGAGGGACCGGGGAGCTGTTTTTT. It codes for CATSNRGRGTGELFF.

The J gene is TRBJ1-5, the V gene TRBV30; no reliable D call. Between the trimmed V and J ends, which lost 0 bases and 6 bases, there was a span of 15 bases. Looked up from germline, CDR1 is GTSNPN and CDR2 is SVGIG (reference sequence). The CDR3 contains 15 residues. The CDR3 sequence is CAWSVQSGGSQPQHF. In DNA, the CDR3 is TGTGCCTGGAGTGTACAGTCTGGAGGAAGTCAGCCCCAGCATTTT.

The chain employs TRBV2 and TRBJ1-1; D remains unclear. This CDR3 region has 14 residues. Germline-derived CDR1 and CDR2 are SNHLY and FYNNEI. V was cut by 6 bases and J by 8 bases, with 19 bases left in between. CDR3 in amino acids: CASSASDFRAEAFF. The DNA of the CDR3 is TGTGCCAGCAGCGCATCGGACTTCCGAGCGGAAGCTTTCTTT. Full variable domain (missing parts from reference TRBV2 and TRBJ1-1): EPEVTQTPSHQVTQMGQEVILRCVPISNHLYFYWYRQILGQKVEFLVSFYNNEISEKSEIFDDQFSVERPDGSNFTLKIRSTKLEDSAMYFCASSASDFRAEAFFGQGTRLTVV.

CDR3 sequence reads: CSVDFLAGRSYEQYF. The CDR3 region has the DNA TGCAGCGTTGATTTCCTCGCAGGGAGGTCCTACGAGCAGTACTTC. The chain employs TRBV29-1 and TRBJ2-7, with D maybe TRBD2 (6 bases). Trimming cost V 3 bases and J 1 base, with 16 bases left between them. This CDR3 is 15 amino acids long. Germline CDR1 is SQVTM and CDR2 is ANQGSEA.

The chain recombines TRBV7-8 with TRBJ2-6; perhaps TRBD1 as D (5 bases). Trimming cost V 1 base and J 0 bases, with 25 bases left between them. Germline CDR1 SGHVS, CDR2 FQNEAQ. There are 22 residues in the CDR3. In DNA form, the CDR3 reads TGTGCCAGCAGCTTAGGGTCCCAAGTGGAGACAGTGTCATACTCTGGGGCCAACGTCCTGACTTTC. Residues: CASSLGSQVETVSYSGANVLTF.

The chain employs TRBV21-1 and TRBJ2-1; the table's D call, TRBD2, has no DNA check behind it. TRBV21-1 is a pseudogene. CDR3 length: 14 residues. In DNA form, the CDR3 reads TGTGCCAGCACAGGACTAGCGGGAAGTAATGAGCAGTTCTTC. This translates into CASTGLAGSNEQFF.